The 8 T cell receptor beta chains below were found in one sample sequenced in a study of vaccination and CD4 T cells after COVID-19. Cultured CD4+ T cell DNA underwent sequencing with the Oncomine TCR Beta short-read assay. TCRdb used MiXCR to reprocess the PCR reads, holding one entry per CDR3 protein. The top ten clones hold approximately 35% of a sample with 7,800 or so distinct CDR3 sequences, approximately 51% of them seen once. The antigens of these receptors remain unknown. Treatment: approximately 9-day PBMC culture with coronavirus spike peptide pools or control peptides (ViraFEST assay). The sample comprised CD4+ T cells from blood, cultured in vitro. These receptor sequences come from a human donor who had recovered from COVID-19.

The J gene is TRBJ1-1, the V gene TRBV12-3 or TRBV12-4; D is undetermined. V was clipped by 6 bases and J by 0 bases, with 8 bases between them. This CDR3 is 13 amino acids long. CDR3 loop: CASRLALNTEAFF. CDR3 nucleotides: TGTGCCAGCAGACTGGCGTTGAACACTGAAGCTTTCTTT.

The chain links TRBV5-5 to TRBJ2-2; D tentatively fits TRBD1 or TRBD2 (6 bases each). From germline, CDR1 is SGHKS and CDR2 YYEKEE (reference sequence). The CDR3 has 15 residues. The V end was cut by 4 bases, the J end by 2 bases, with 12 bases between. Here the CDR3 reads CASSKGGINTGELFF. For the CDR3, the DNA is TGTGCCAGCAGCAAGGGGGGAATCAACACCGGGGAGCTGTTTTTT.

V is TRBV7-2 and J is TRBJ2-7; D may correspond to TRBD1 or TRBD2 (6 bases each). The J call is uncertain, as TRBJ2-4 better fits the DNA end. The CDR3 runs 15 residues. Per the germline V gene, CDR1 is SGHTA and CDR2 is FQGNSA. Written as DNA, the CDR3 is TGTGCCAGCAGCCTAGGACTGGGGGGCATTGACATTCAGTACTTC. Protein: CASSLGLGGIDIQYF.

The CDR3 region is CASSSAVGSYEQYF. DNA for the CDR3: TGTGCCAGCAGTAGTGCAGTTGGGTCGTACGAGCAGTACTTC. The chain joins TRBV27 to TRBJ2-7; D is undetermined. The germline gives CDR1 MNHEY, CDR2 SMNVEV (reference sequence). The CDR3 covers 14 residues. Deletions cut 5 bases from V and 4 bases from J, with 15 bases between.

The rearrangement uses TRBV29-1 and TRBJ2-7; 7 nucleotides align to TRBD1. The V and J ends lost 8 bases and 7 bases, in that order; junction bases with no gene match: 8. Germline values: CDR1 SQVTM, CDR2 ANQGSEA. The CDR3 loop spans 11 amino acids. CDR3 nucleotide sequence: TGCAGCTCCGCGACAGGGCTTGAGCAGTACTTC. Its translation: CSSATGLEQYF.

The chain has TRBV27 and TRBJ1-5, with no clear D. V dropped 3 bases and J dropped 6 bases, with 9 bases sitting between them. This CDR3 region has 13 residues. The germline V gene encodes CDR1 MNHEY and CDR2 SMNVEV (reference sequence). The DNA of the CDR3 is TGTGCCAGCAGTTTTGGGTTCAGTCAGCCCCAGCATTTT. Amino acid sequence: CASSFGFSQPQHF.

The chain carries TRBV10-3 and TRBJ1-6, with a possible D match to TRBD1 (6 bases). Germline-derived CDR1 and CDR2 are ENHRY and SYGVKD. The CDR3 has 14 residues. With 4 bases removed from V and 9 bases from J, the gap between germline ends came to 13 bases. The CDR3 nucleotides read TGTGCCATCAGTGCCGGAACAGGGATTTCACCCCTCCACTTT. As protein: CAISAGTGISPLHF.

This clonotype appeared a few times. The rearrangement links TRBV12-3 or TRBV12-4 to TRBJ1-2, with D perhaps TRBD1 (6 bases). V gave up 3 bases and J gave up 6 bases, with 17 bases separating them. The CDR3 runs 15 residues. CDR3 DNA: TGTGCCAGCAGTTTCGGGAGGGGGGCGCTGGATGGCTACACCTTC. Residues: CASSFGRGALDGYTF.